Listed here are 30 T cell receptor beta chains from one sample, sequenced in a study of graft-versus-host responses after intestinal transplantation (dated by TCRdb to 2020 to 2022). Library construction relied on the immunoSEQ multiplex PCR assay. In its TCRdb copy, this immuneACCESS table keeps in-frame sequences only and misses some clones. Where compared with another copy, unresolved V genes explain less than half of these, and the others have no known cause. The sample table lists over 8,500 clones, around a quarter of them with a count of one. Together, the top ten hold over 4% of the sample. This sample's time point label indicates: cells obtained before transplantation from donor or recipient. In the mixed lymphocyte reactions, roughly 200,000 CFSE-labeled pre-transplant responders were plated with roughly 200,000 irradiated violet-dye-labeled stimulators and cultured for 6 days. The sequencing here drew on alloreactive CD8+ T cells from a mixed lymphocyte reaction culture, taken before transplantation. What the cell subset or site label conveys for this sample: CFSE-low proliferating T cells sorted from approximately six-day pre-transplant mixed lymphocyte reaction (GvH or HvG direction). These receptors came from a human patient who was an organ donor for intestinal transplantation.

The chain couples TRBV7-9 to TRBJ2-2; possible D gene TRBD1, 5 bases. The CDR3 is 13 residues long. Germline V lookup: CDR1 SEHNR, CDR2 FQNEAQ (reference sequence). Trimming removed 4 bases at V and 4 bases at J, with 7 bases between. CDR3 DNA: TGTGCCAGCAGCTCAGGGATCACCGGGGAGCTGTTTTTT. It codes for CASSSGITGELFF.

Concerning this clone itself: A far larger clone lies a single base away; this is likely a read error. In DNA form, the CDR3 reads TGTGCCAGCAGCCAAGCGGGACTAGCCTTCAATGAGCAGTTCTTC. It encodes CASSQAGLAFNEQFF. The chain uses TRBV4-2 and TRBJ2-1; TRBD2 aligns across 9 bases. The CDR3 covers 15 residues. V shed 1 base, J shed 6 bases, and the junction held 4 bases outside the gene matches. Germline CDR1 is LGHNA and CDR2 is YNFKEQ.

In its sample, this clone was seen a few times. The V gene is TRBV6-6, the J gene TRBJ1-1; TRBD1 matches at 7 bases. Trimming removed 7 bases from V and 4 bases from J; junction bases left unmatched: 9. CDR1 is MNHNY, CDR2 SVGAGI, per germline (reference sequence). The CDR3 spans 14 residues. The CDR3: CASTPAGQFTEAFF. The CDR3 bases are TGTGCCAGCACCCCAGCGGGACAGTTCACTGAAGCTTTCTTT.

J is TRBJ1-1 and V is TRBV27, with D hard to call. The CDR3 is 13 amino acids. Germline-derived CDR1 and CDR2 are MNHEY and SMNVEV (reference sequence). Trimming removed 0 bases at V and 7 bases at J, with 9 bases between. The CDR3 DNA reads TGTGCCAGCAGTTTATCCGGAGGGATTGAAGCTTTCTTT. Protein: CASSLSGGIEAFF.

The rearrangement links TRBV29-1 to TRBJ2-7; D is undetermined. V was pared by 5 bases and J by 3 bases, with 14 bases between. Germline CDR1 is SQVTM and CDR2 is ANQGSEA. The CDR3 extends over 13 amino acids. CDR3: CSVLGEIHYEQYF. Written as DNA, the CDR3 is TGCAGCGTTTTAGGCGAGATCCACTACGAGCAGTACTTC.

This chain links TRBV6-1 with TRBJ2-2; D may be TRBD2 (7 bases). CDR3 length: 15 residues. Trimming left V 5 bases short and J 2 bases short, with 12 bases between. The germline V gene encodes CDR1 MNHNS and CDR2 SASEGT. CDR3 amino acids: CASSSGGLNTGELFF. In DNA, the CDR3 is TGTGCCAGCAGTTCCGGGGGGCTCAACACCGGGGAGCTGTTTTTT.

The chain is built from TRBV5-1 and TRBJ2-3; TRBD2 matches 10 bases. The CDR3 has 18 amino acids. Trimming took 0 bases from V and 2 from J; bases not matched to a gene: 9. Germline-derived CDR1 and CDR2 are SGHRS and YFSETQ. The DNA of the CDR3 is TGCGCCAGCAGCTTGGTTTGCGCTCTAGCGGGGGCCACAGATACGCAGTATTTT. The encoded protein is CASSLVCALAGATDTQYF.

This clone has just a few counts. Germline and junction disagree at one end, which may indicate a read error. The chain carries TRBV5-6 and TRBJ2-5, with TRBD1 matching 8 bases. CDR1 and CDR2 (germline): SGHDT, YYEEEE. CDR3 length: 17 amino acids. The chain's CDR3 is CACSPGQGVGLQETQYF. The CDR3 DNA reads TGTGCCTGCAGCCCTGGACAGGGCGTCGGTTTACAAGAGACCCAGTACTTC. The full variable domain, in which reference TRBV5-6 and TRBJ2-5 provide the parts outside the CDR3, is DAGVTQSPTHLIKTRGQQVTLRCSPKSGHDTVSWYQQALGQGPQFIFQYYEEEERQRGNFPDRFSGHQFPNYSSELNVNALLLGDSALYLCACSPGQGVGLQETQYFGPGTRLLVL.

This clone turned up a few times. The chain joins TRBV10-3 to TRBJ2-7; TRBD1 aligns across 9 bases. The J segment lost 4 bases and the V segment lost 11 bases, leaving 6 bases of the junction unmatched. The CDR3 runs 12 residues. In germline, CDR1 is ENHRY, CDR2 SYGVKD. The CDR3: CALRQGGYEQYF. The CDR3, as DNA: TGTGCCCTACGACAGGGGGGGTACGAGCAGTACTTC.

Only a few counts were recorded for this clone. This chain joins TRBV19 and TRBJ1-6; D is possibly TRBD1 (5 bases). CDR1 and CDR2 from the germline V gene are LNHDA and SQIVND (reference sequence). The V end lost 5 bases, the J end lost 10 bases, and 12 bases lay between the germline ends. CDR3 size: 13 residues. CDR3 loop: CASSPGTGSPLHF. DNA of the CDR3: TGTGCCAGTAGTCCAGGGACCGGGTCACCCCTCCACTTT.

In its sample, this clone is medium-sized. The chain carries TRBV27 and TRBJ2-1; D may be TRBD2 (6 bases). Germline V gene data show CDR1 as MNHEY and CDR2 as SMNVEV (reference sequence). The CDR3 runs 15 residues. V gave up 6 bases and J gave up 0 bases, with 12 bases separating them. This CDR3 is CASSGDFSSYNEQFF. The CDR3 DNA sequence: TGTGCCAGCAGCGGGGACTTCAGCTCCTACAATGAGCAGTTCTTC.

Concerning this clone itself: Other DNA sequences in this specimen translate into the identical CDR3. The chain has TRBV18 and TRBJ1-2, with a tentative D call TRBD1 (5 bases). The germline V gene has CDR1 KGHSH and CDR2 LQKENI. This CDR3 contains 16 residues. The ends were cut back, 6 bases at V and 9 bases at J, with 26 bases in the middle. The CDR3 sequence: CASSPVLAGSDCSYTF. As DNA, the CDR3 is TGTGCCAGCTCGCCAGTCCTGGCAGGGTCCGATTGTAGCTACACCTTC. The full variable domain, in which reference TRBV18 and TRBJ1-2 provide the parts outside the CDR3, is NAGVMQNPRHLVRRRGQEARLRCSPMKGHSHVYWYRQLPEEGLKFMVYLQKENIIDESGMPKERFSAEFPKEGPSILRIQQVVRGDSAAYFCASSPVLAGSDCSYTFGSGTRLTVV.

The gene calls are TRBV6-5 and TRBJ2-2; D is unclear. V lost 6 bases and J lost 5, with 7 bases in between. Germline V lookup: CDR1 MNHEY, CDR2 SVGAGI. CDR3 length: 12 amino acids. The DNA of the CDR3 is TGTGCCAGCAGACAAGAGACCGGGGAGCTGTTTTTT. Its translation: CASRQETGELFF.

CDR3 amino acids: CASSLGHNEQFF. CDR3 nucleotide sequence: TGTGCCAGCAGTTTAGGCCACAATGAGCAGTTCTTC. The V call is TRBV27, the J call TRBJ2-1; D gene unclear. Germline V gene lookup returns CDR1 MNHEY and CDR2 SMNVEV (reference sequence). V was pared by 2 bases and J by 5 bases, with 4 bases between. This CDR3 contains 12 residues.

This clone was seen more than once but under ten times. The chain employs TRBV6-5 and TRBJ2-7, with a possible D match to TRBD1 (5 bases). V gave up 2 bases and J gave up 2 bases, with 7 bases separating them. CDR1 MNHEY and CDR2 SVGAGI come from the germline V gene. The CDR3 totals 13 residues. CDR3 DNA: TGTGCCAGCAGTTACGGACAAACCTACGAGCAGTACTTC. It codes for CASSYGQTYEQYF.

The chain joins TRBV27 to TRBJ2-1; 11 bases map to TRBD2. CDR3 length: 14 residues. Germline CDR1 is MNHEY and CDR2 is SMNVEV (reference sequence). V trimming: 2 bases; J trimming: 6 bases; junction bases outside the gene matches: 0. The CDR3 protein is CASSLTSGSNEQFF. The CDR3 DNA reads as TGTGCCAGCAGTTTAACTAGCGGGAGCAATGAGCAGTTCTTC.

A few counts support this clone. Here the CDR3 reads CASSLLAGYNEQFF. CDR3 nucleotide sequence: TGTGCCAGCAGTTTACTAGCGGGGTACAATGAGCAGTTCTTC. The chain uses TRBV27 and TRBJ2-1; 9 bases are shared with TRBD2. Looked up from germline, CDR1 is MNHEY and CDR2 is SMNVEV (reference sequence). CDR3 length: 14 amino acids. The J segment lost 4 bases and the V segment lost 2 bases, leaving 0 bases of the junction unmatched.

The gene calls are TRBV30 and TRBJ2-3; TRBD1 aligns across 7 bases. V was pared by 1 base and J by 9 bases, with 1 base of the junction left unmatched. Germline assignment: CDR1 GTSNPN and CDR2 SVGIG (reference sequence). The length of the CDR3 is 11 residues. CDR3 nucleotide sequence: TGTGCCTGGAGTGAGACAGGGACGCAGTATTTT. Its protein is CAWSETGTQYF.

This clone was seen a few times. J is TRBJ1-4 and V is TRBV19; tentatively, D is TRBD1 (5 bases). This CDR3 spans 15 amino acids. Germline loops: CDR1 LNHDA, CDR2 SQIVND (reference sequence). Trimming cost V 6 bases and J 0 bases, with 11 bases left between them. The CDR3 coding sequence is TGTGCCAGTAGGGCCAGGGCCACAACTAATGAAAAACTGTTTTTT. Translation gives CASRARATTNEKLFF.

V is TRBV7-6 and J is TRBJ2-5; unclear D gene. V lost 2 bases and J 4 bases, leaving 14 bases between the germline ends. Germline CDR1 reads SGHVS; CDR2 reads FNYEAQ. This CDR3 has 15 amino acids. CDR3 amino acids: CASSLLISYGETQYF. The DNA for the CDR3 is TGTGCCAGCAGCTTATTGATCTCCTACGGAGAGACCCAGTACTTC.

This chain links TRBV13 with TRBJ2-3, with TRBD1 as a possible D gene (5 bases). Germline CDR1 PRHDT, CDR2 FYEKMQ (reference sequence). The CDR3 extends over 14 amino acids. The ends were cut back, 3 bases at V and 2 bases at J, with 9 bases in the middle. Here the CDR3 reads CASSLLGATDTQYF. DNA for the CDR3: TGTGCCAGCAGCTTGCTTGGGGCCACAGATACGCAGTATTTT.

V gene TRBV6-5 combines with J gene TRBJ1-4; D gene uncertain. V dropped 10 bases and J dropped 4 bases, with 10 bases sitting between them. CDR1 and CDR2 from the germline V gene are MNHEY and SVGAGI. The length of the CDR3 is 12 residues. As DNA, the CDR3 is TGTGCCACTCCGGAGGGTAATGAAAAACTGTTTTTT. Protein product: CATPEGNEKLFF.

This clone was seen a handful of times. The junction differs from germline at one of its ends, possibly a read error. V usage is TRBV25-1 and J usage is TRBJ2-2; no reliable D call. Germline values: CDR1 MGHDK, CDR2 SYGVNS. The CDR3 runs 12 residues. The CDR3, as DNA: TGTGCCAGCAGAGAAAACACAGGGGAGCTGTTTTTT. Translating gives CASRENTGELFF.

This clone has a handful of counts. The V gene is TRBV4-3, the J gene TRBJ1-1, with TRBD1 as a possible D gene (6 bases). CDR3 length: 15 residues. V lost 4 bases to trimming and J lost 7 bases, with 19 bases between them. CDR1 LGHNA and CDR2 YSLEER come from the germline V gene. CDR3 protein: CASSLLLNRDFEAFF. CDR3 bases: TGCGCCAGCAGCCTCCTACTAAACAGGGACTTTGAAGCTTTCTTT.

The chain employs TRBV6-5 and TRBJ1-6; 7 bases are shared with TRBD1. Germline loops: CDR1 MNHEY, CDR2 SVGAGI. The CDR3 loop spans 15 amino acids. With V trimmed by 2 bases and J by 10 bases, 8 bases remained unmatched. As DNA, the CDR3 is TGTGCCAGCAGTTACACGACAGGGCGGAGGTCACCCCTCCACTTT. Translation: CASSYTTGRRSPLHF.

The rearrangement joins TRBV15 to TRBJ2-3, with D possibly being TRBD2 (6 bases). The CDR3 totals 16 residues. V lost 0 bases and J lost 2, with 12 bases in between. Germline V gives CDR1 LNHNV, CDR2 YYDKDF (reference sequence). The CDR3, as DNA: TGTGCCACCAGCAGAGATCATGGAGGGGACACAGATACGCAGTATTTT. It is translated as CATSRDHGGDTDTQYF.

This clone occurred a few times. The chain links TRBV30 to TRBJ2-1, with TRBD2 matching over 14 bases. The junction had 0 bases not matched to a gene; V was cut back by 1 base and J by 4 bases. The CDR3 is 15 amino acids. Per germline, CDR1 GTSNPN and CDR2 SVGIG (reference sequence). CDR3 residues: CAWSGLAGGYNEQFF. The CDR3 DNA follows: TGTGCCTGGAGTGGACTAGCGGGGGGGTACAATGAGCAGTTCTTC.

Comment on this clone: A much larger clonotype is one base distant, so this may be a read error. Other DNA sequences from this sample encode an identical CDR3 as well. The V and J genes are TRBV6-5 and TRBJ1-1; a possible D gene is TRBD1 (5 bases). CDR1 is MNHEY, CDR2 SVGAGI, per germline. The CDR3 runs 14 residues. The CDR3 region is CASSLVGQNTEAFF. In nucleotides, the CDR3 is TGTGCGAGCAGTTTGGTGGGGCAGAACACTGAAGCTTTCTTT.

In this sample, this clone turned up a few times. The chain couples TRBV5-4 to TRBJ1-1; D not resolved. V shed 5 bases and J shed 1 base, with 6 bases lying between them. The germline CDR1 and CDR2 sequences are SGHNT and YYREEE (reference sequence). This CDR3 has 12 residues. CDR3 protein: CASSPGNTEAFF. CDR3 sequence (DNA): TGTGCCAGCAGTCCGGGGAACACTGAAGCTTTCTTT.

The chain couples TRBV27 to TRBJ2-7, with D possibly being TRBD2 (6 bases). CDR3 length: 13 amino acids. CDR1 is MNHEY, CDR2 SMNVEV, per germline (reference sequence). Trimming took 3 bases from V and 0 from J, leaving 6 bases between them. CDR3 in DNA: TGTGCCAGCAGTTTGGGGGGCTCCTACGAGCAGTACTTC. Translating gives CASSLGGSYEQYF.